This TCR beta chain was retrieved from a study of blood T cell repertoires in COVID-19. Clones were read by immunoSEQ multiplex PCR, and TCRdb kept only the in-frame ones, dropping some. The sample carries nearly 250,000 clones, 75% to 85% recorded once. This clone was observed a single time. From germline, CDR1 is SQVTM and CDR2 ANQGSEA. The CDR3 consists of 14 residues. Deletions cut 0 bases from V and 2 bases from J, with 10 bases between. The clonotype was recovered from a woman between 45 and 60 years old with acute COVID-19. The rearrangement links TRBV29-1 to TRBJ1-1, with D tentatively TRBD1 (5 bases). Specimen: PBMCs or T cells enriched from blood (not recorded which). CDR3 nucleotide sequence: TGCAGCGTTGAAGAAAGAAGGACAAACACTGAAGCTTTCTTT. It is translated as CSVEERRTNTEAFF.